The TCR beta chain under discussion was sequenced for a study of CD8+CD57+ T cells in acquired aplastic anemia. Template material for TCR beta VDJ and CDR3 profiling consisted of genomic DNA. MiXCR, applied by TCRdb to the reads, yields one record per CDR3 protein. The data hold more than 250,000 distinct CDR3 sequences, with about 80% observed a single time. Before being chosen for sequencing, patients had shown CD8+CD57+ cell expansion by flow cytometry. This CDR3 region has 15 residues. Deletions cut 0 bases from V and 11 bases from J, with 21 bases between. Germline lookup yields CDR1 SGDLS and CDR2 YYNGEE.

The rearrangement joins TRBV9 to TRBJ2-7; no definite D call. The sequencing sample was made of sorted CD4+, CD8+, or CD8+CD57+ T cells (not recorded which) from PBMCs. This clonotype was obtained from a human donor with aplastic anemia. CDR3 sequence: CASSVGSATHYVEYF. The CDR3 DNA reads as TGTGCCAGCAGCGTAGGGTCGGCTACGCACTACGTTGAGTACTTC.